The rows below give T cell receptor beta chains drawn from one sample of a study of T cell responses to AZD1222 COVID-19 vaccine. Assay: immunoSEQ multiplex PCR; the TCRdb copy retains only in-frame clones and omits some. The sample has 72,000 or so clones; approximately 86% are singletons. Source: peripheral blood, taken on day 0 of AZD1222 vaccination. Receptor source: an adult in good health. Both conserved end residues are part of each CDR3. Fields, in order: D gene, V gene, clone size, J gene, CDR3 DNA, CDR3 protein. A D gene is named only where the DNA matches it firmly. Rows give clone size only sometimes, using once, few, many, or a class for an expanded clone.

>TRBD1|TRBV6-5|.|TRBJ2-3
TGTGCCAGCAGTTCGGGACAGGGGGCAGATACGCAGTATTTT
CASSSGQGADTQYF
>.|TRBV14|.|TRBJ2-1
TGTGCCAGCAGCCAAGATCTAAGGGGCGGGTCCGAGCAGTTCTTC
CASSQDLRGGSEQFF
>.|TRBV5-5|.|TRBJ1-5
TGTGCCAGCAGCTTGGCCCATGGGGACGAGGGGCCCCAGCATTTT
CASSLAHGDEGPQHF
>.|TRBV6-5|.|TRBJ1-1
TGTGCCAGCAGTTACTTGATCGGTCGGACTGAAGCTTTCTTT
CASSYLIGRTEAFF
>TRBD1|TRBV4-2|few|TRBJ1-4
TGTGCCAGCAGCCAATACAGGGGGCAGAATGAAAAACTGTTTTTT
CASSQYRGQNEKLFF
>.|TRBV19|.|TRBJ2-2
TGTGCCAGTAGTATCTCCCTTACCGCCGGGGAGCTGTTTTTT
CASSISLTAGELFF
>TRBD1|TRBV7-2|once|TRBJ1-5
TGTGCCAGCAGCCCCGGACAGGGTAGACAGCCCCAGCATTTT
CASSPGQGRQPQHF
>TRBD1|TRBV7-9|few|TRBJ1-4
TGTGCCAGCAGCTTTGGGACAGGGGATGAAAAACTGTTTTTT
CASSFGTGDEKLFF
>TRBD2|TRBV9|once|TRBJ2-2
TGTGCCAGCAGCGTACTATCATCGGGACTAACCGGGGAGCTGTTTTTT
CASSVLSSGLTGELFF
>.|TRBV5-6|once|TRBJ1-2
TGTGCCAGCAGCTTGGCGGCCGTTTCTCGGAGTGGCTACACCTTC
CASSLAAVSRSGYTF
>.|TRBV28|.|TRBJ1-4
TGTGCCAGCAGTCCCCTAATGCCGTCCCGAGGCGATGAAAAACTGTTTTTT
CASSPLMPSRGDEKLFF
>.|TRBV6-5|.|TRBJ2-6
TGTGCCAGCACTCTAGAGAGCTCTGGGGCCAACGTCCTGACTTTC
CASTLESSGANVLTF
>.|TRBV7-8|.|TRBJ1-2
TGTGCCAGCAGCAGCAGGGTTGCTGGCTACACCTTC
CASSSRVAGYTF
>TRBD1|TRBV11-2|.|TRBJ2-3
TGTGCCAGCAGCTTAGTCGTGACAGGGGTGGGAGATACGCAGTATTTT
CASSLVVTGVGDTQYF
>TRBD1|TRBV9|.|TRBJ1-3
TGTGCCAGCAGCTCACCGACAGGGAACTCTGGAAACACCATATATTTT
CASSSPTGNSGNTIYF
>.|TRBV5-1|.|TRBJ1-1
TGCGCCAGCAGAATGGATCTCGTAATCTCTGAAGCTTTCTTT
CASRMDLVISEAFF
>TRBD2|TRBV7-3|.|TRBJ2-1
TGTGCCAGCAGATCTATTAGCGGGAGGGCCCCCTGCACCAATGAGCAGTTCTTC
CASRSISGRAPCTNEQFF
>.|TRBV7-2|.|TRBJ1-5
TGTGCCAGCAGCGTACAGCCCGGGACAAACGAGAATCAGCCCCAGCATTTT
CASSVQPGTNENQPQHF
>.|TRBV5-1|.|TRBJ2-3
TGCGCCAGCAGTCACCCTAGCACAGATACGCAGTATTTT
CASSHPSTDTQYF
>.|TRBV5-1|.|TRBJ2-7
TGCGCCAGCAGCTTGGCCTGGACGGGCTACGAGCAGTACTTC
CASSLAWTGYEQYF
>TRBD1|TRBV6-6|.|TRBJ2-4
TGTGCCAGCAGTCAGACAGGGACGGAGAACATTCAGTACTTC
CASSQTGTENIQYF
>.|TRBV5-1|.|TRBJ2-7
TGCGCCAGCAGCTTGGCCCGAACTAGCTCCTACGAGCAGTACTTC
CASSLARTSSYEQYF
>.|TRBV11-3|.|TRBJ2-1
TGTGCCAGCAGCCAAACAGGGACCTTGAGAAGCAATGAGCAGTTCTTC
CASSQTGTLRSNEQFF
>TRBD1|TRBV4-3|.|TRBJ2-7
TGCGCCAGCAGCCAAGGGTGGGACAGGGACTACGAGCAGTACTTC
CASSQGWDRDYEQYF
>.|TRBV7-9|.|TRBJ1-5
TGTGCCAGTTCGCTCACAAATCAGCCCCAGCATTTT
CASSLTNQPQHF
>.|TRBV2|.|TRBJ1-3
TGTGCCAGCAGTGTACGGGGTGAAGAATATTTT
CASSVRGEEYF
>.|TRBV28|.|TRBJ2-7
TGTGCCAGCCCGGGGCCTAACGGGGGCGAGCAGTACTTC
CASPGPNGGEQYF
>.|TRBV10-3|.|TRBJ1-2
TGTGCCATCAGTGAGAACCCAGGCGTGGACTATGGCTACACCTTC
CAISENPGVDYGYTF
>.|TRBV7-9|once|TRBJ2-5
TGTGCCAGCAGCTTTGGACAAATCCAAGAGACCCAGTACTTC
CASSFGQIQETQYF
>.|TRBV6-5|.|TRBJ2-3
TGTGCCAGTCTGAGGAGGGAAGATACGCAGTATTTT
CASLRREDTQYF
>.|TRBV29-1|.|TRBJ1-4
TGCAGCGTTGAAGAAGGGAGCCCAAAACTGTTTTTT
CSVEEGSPKLFF
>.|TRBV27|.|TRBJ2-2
TGTGCCAGCAGTTTATATGGGGATTCCGGGGAGCTGTTTTTT
CASSLYGDSGELFF
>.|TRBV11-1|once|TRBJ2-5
TGTGCCAGCAGCTTCGGGCAGGGGGGAAAAGAGACCCAGTACTTC
CASSFGQGGKETQYF
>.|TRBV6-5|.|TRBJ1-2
TGTGCCAGCACAGGGGCGGACTATGGCTACACCTTC
CASTGADYGYTF
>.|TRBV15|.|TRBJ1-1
TGTGCCACCAGCAGAAAAGGGAACACTGAAGCTTTCTTT
CATSRKGNTEAFF
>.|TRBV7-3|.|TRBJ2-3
TGTGCCAGCAGCCCACAGGGACGGAAGGGGGATACGCAGTATTTT
CASSPQGRKGDTQYF
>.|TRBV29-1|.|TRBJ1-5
TGCAGCGTTGGGGACTTGAGCAATCAGCCCCAGCATTTT
CSVGDLSNQPQHF
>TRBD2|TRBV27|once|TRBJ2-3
TGTGCCAGCAGTTTACCCCCGCGGCTAGCGGGAACGTCAGATACGCAGTATTTT
CASSLPPRLAGTSDTQYF
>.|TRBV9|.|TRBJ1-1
TGTGCCAGCAGCGCCAGCTCCGGGAGAGAAGCTTTCTTT
CASSASSGREAFF
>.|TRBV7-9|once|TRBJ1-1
TGTGCCAGCAGCTTAAGTGACGGCAAAAAACTGGGAGCTTTCTTT
CASSLSDGKKLGAFF
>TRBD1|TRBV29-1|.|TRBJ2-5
TGCAGCGTGGAAGATGGACAGGGGGACCCAGAGACCCAGTACTTC
CSVEDGQGDPETQYF
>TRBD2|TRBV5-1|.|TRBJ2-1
TGCGCCAGCAGCTGGACCGGGACTAGCGGCGATGAGCAGTTCTTC
CASSWTGTSGDEQFF
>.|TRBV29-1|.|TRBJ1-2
TGCAGCGTTGAAGAACACAGCCCTAACTATGGCTACACCTTC
CSVEEHSPNYGYTF
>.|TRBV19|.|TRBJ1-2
TGTGCCAGTAGCCGGGACCACAACTATGGCTACACCTTC
CASSRDHNYGYTF
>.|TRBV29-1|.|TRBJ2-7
TGCAGCGTCGGACAAAATTACGAGCAGTACTTC
CSVGQNYEQYF
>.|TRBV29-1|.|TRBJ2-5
TGCAGCGTTGAAACGGGCCACAGGGCGGAGACCCAGTACTTC
CSVETGHRAETQYF
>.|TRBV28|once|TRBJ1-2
TGTGCCAGCAGTCGCCCTTCACAGGGCAACTATGGCTACACCTTC
CASSRPSQGNYGYTF
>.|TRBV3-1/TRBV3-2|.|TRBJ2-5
TGTGCCAGCAGCCTAGGAGCTCAAGAGACCCAGTACTTC
CASSLGAQETQYF
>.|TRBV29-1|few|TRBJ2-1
TGCAGCGTTTACCCCACCGTCAATGAGCAGTTCTTC
CSVYPTVNEQFF
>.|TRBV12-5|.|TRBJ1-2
TGTGCTAGTGGTTTGCCGAGGGACACCGACAATTATGGCTACACCTTC
CASGLPRDTDNYGYTF
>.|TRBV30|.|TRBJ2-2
TGTGCCTGGAGTGTAAGGTTTGGGGCCGGGGAGCTGTTTTTT
CAWSVRFGAGELFF
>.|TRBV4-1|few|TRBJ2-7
TGCGCCAGCAGCCAAGAACGGGCGGCAACCTACGAGCAGTACTTC
CASSQERAATYEQYF
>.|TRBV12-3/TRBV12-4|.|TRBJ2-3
TGCGCCAGCAGTTTGGCAGATACGCAGTATTTT
CASSLADTQYF
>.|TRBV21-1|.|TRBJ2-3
TGTGCCAGCAGCAAATTTACGGGGAGCACAGATACGCAGTATTTT
CASSKFTGSTDTQYF
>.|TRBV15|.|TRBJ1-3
TGTGCCACCAGCAGAGATCCTGTCACCATATATTTT
CATSRDPVTIYF
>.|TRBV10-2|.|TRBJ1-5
TGCGCCAGCAGTGAGGGGAGGGGTGGAGGTAGCAATCAGCCCCAGCATTTT
CASSEGRGGGSNQPQHF
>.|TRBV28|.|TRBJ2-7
TGTGCCAGCAAGGAGGGGCGGGGTGAGCAGTACTTC
CASKEGRGEQYF
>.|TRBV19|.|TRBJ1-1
TGTGCCAGTAGATTTGGGAAACCGGGGTCAGAAGCTTTCTTT
CASRFGKPGSEAFF
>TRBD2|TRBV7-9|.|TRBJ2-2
TGTGCCAGCACCTCTGTCCGGGGGGCGAACACCGGGGAGCTGTTTTTT
CASTSVRGANTGELFF